Each of the 11 T cell receptor beta chains below was sequenced from the same sample in a study of blood T cell repertoires in COVID-19. The data were produced by immunoSEQ multiplex PCR, yet TCRdb's version contains in-frame clones alone and is incomplete. The table shows approximately 210,000 clones, with 80% to 90% occurring only once. The sample was peripheral blood. All receptors derive from a woman in her 70s with active or convalescent COVID-19.

The chain links TRBV6-2 or TRBV6-3 to TRBJ2-3; 10 nucleotides agree with TRBD2. J gave up 6 bases and V 2 bases, and 8 bases lay outside the gene matches. This CDR3 spans 16 amino acids. Germline CDR1 is MNHEY and CDR2 is SVGEGT. The CDR3 nucleotides are TGTGCCAGCAGTTACCGGACTAGCGGTACCCGGGATACGCAGTATTTT. Amino acids: CASSYRTSGTRDTQYF.

The V gene is TRBV7-2, the J gene TRBJ2-3; a possible D gene is TRBD2 (6 bases). Germline assignment: CDR1 SGHTA and CDR2 FQGNSA. This CDR3 is 14 amino acids long. The V end was cut by 5 bases, the J end by 8 bases, with 17 bases between. CDR3 DNA sequence: TGTGCCAGCAGCAGGCCCCTGGCGGGAAGTACGCAGTATTTT. This encodes CASSRPLAGSTQYF.

This chain connects TRBV13 to TRBJ1-3, with a weak D call TRBD1 (5 bases). The V end lost 4 bases, the J end lost 0 bases, and 13 bases lay between the germline ends. Germline CDR1 and CDR2: PRHDT and FYEKMQ (reference sequence). The CDR3 extends over 16 amino acids. CDR3 sequence reads: CASSSDTPTSGNTIYF. The CDR3, as DNA: TGTGCCAGCAGCTCGGACACGCCAACCTCTGGAAACACCATATATTTT.

The CDR3 sequence: CASSLDWAPNYEQYF. CDR3 in DNA: TGCGCCAGCAGCTTGGACTGGGCTCCAAACTACGAGCAGTACTTC. The V and J genes are TRBV5-1 and TRBJ2-7; D remains ambiguous. V was pared by 0 bases and J by 3 bases, with 13 bases between. From germline, CDR1 is SGHRS and CDR2 YFSETQ. The CDR3 is 15 residues long.

The rearrangement joins TRBV5-4 to TRBJ2-4; 9 bases align to TRBD1. The V segment lost 4 bases and the J segment 0 bases; nucleotides outside the gene matches: 8. The V gene's germline CDR1 is SGHNT and CDR2 YYREEE (reference sequence). The CDR3 contains 17 residues. CDR3 sequence: CASSITGGDLAKNIQYF. CDR3 coding DNA: TGTGCCAGCAGCATAACAGGGGGCGACCTAGCCAAAAACATTCAGTACTTC.

The chain has TRBV7-6 and TRBJ2-7; tentative D call: TRBD2 (7 bases). The CDR3 contains 15 residues. Germline V CDR1 and CDR2: SGHVS, FNYEAQ. Trimming removed 5 bases at V and 2 bases at J, with 16 bases between. The CDR3 sequence: CASSPRGRGAYEQYF. The CDR3 nucleotides read TGTGCCAGCAGCCCCCGAGGGAGGGGGGCCTACGAGCAGTACTTC.

The CDR3 here is CASSVTSSYNEQFF. CDR3 coding DNA: TGCGCCAGCAGCGTAACTAGCTCCTACAATGAGCAGTTCTTC. The V and J genes are TRBV5-1 and TRBJ2-1; perhaps TRBD2 as D (5 bases). The CDR3 spans 14 residues. V gave up 4 bases and J gave up 0 bases, with 8 bases separating them. The germline V gene has CDR1 SGHRS and CDR2 YFSETQ. Combining the CDR3 with reference TRBV5-1 and TRBJ2-1 gives the whole variable domain KAGVTQTPRYLIKTRGQQVTLSCSPISGHRSVSWYQQTPGQGLQFLFEYFSETQRNKGNFPGRFSGRQFSNSRSEMNVSTLELGDSALYLCASSVTSSYNEQFFGPGTRLTVL.

V is TRBV19 and J is TRBJ1-1, with a weak D call TRBD1 (5 bases). The V and J ends lost 4 bases and 3 bases respectively, with 6 bases between them. This CDR3 spans 12 amino acids. Germline V CDR1 and CDR2: LNHDA, SQIVND (reference sequence). CDR3 nucleotides: TGTGCCAGTAGTAGGGGCCACACTGAAGCTTTCTTT. Protein product: CASSRGHTEAFF. The variable domain in full, completed from reference TRBV19 and TRBJ1-1, reads DGGITQSPKYLFRKEGQNVTLSCEQNLNHDAMYWYRQDPGQGLRLIYYSQIVNDFQKGDIAEGYSVSREKKESFPLTVTSAQKNPTAFYLCASSRGHTEAFFGQGTRLTVV.

This clone has just one count. This chain links TRBV28 with TRBJ2-7; D unclear. V was pared by 3 bases and J by 6 bases, with 12 bases between. Germline values: CDR1 MDHEN, CDR2 SYDVKM. This CDR3 region has 13 residues. The DNA of the CDR3 is TGTGCCAGCAGTTTCGGGTGGAAAAGCGAGCAGTACTTC. Encoded protein: CASSFGWKSEQYF. Looking up the rest from reference TRBV28 and TRBJ2-7 gives the full variable domain: DVKVTQSSRYLVKRTGEKVFLECVQDMDHENMFWYRQDPGLGLRLIYFSYDVKMKEKGDIPEGYSVSREKKERFSLILESASTNQTSMYLCASSFGWKSEQYFGPGTRLTVT.

DNA for the CDR3: TGTGCCAGCAGTTACTCCGGTAATAGCAATCAGCCCCAGCATTTT. Its translation: CASSYSGNSNQPQHF. The V gene is TRBV6-5, the J gene TRBJ1-5, with D hard to call. Trimming removed 0 bases at V and 0 bases at J, with 6 bases between. Germline V gives CDR1 MNHEY, CDR2 SVGAGI. The CDR3 has 15 amino acids.

This sequence joins TRBV12-5 and TRBJ2-7, with TRBD1 identical over 7 bases. J lost 1 base, V lost 2 bases, and 11 bases had no gene match. Germline V CDR1 and CDR2: LGHNT, FRNRAP. This CDR3 region has 17 residues. The CDR3 DNA is TGTGCTAGTGGTTTGATCCACGGACAGGATAGTTCCTACGAGCAGTACTTC. It translates to CASGLIHGQDSSYEQYF.